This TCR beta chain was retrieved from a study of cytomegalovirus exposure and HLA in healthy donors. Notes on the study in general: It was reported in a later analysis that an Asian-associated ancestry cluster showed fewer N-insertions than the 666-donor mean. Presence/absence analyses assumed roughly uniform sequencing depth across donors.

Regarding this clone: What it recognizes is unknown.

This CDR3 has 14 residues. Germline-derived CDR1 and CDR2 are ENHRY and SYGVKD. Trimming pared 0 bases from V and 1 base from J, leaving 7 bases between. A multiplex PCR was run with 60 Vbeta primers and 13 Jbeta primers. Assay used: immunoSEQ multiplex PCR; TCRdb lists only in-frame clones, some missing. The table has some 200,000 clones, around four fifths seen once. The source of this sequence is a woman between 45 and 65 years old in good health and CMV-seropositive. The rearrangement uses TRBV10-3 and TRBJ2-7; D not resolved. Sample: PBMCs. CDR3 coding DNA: TGTGCCATCAGTGAGTCTAGAGAATCCTACGAGCAGTACTTC. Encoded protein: CAISESRESYEQYF.